The present TCR beta chain was sequenced within a study of cytomegalovirus exposure and HLA in healthy donors (dated by TCRdb to about 2017). Looking at the study overall: An earlier analysis of approximately 640 of the donors reported more than 250 Gb of sequence data and around 110 million unique TCR beta sequences from around 200 million T cells. Roughly 300 gigabases of sequencing data and approximately 85 million unique TCR sequences were included in an early release covering about 700 HLA-typed donors. Among the roughly 400 genotyped donors, approximately 76% belonged to the genetic ancestry cluster associated with self-reported Caucasian donors. The study was designed to test whether signatures of past pathogen exposure could be identified by cataloging public T cell receptors. The study used immunosequencing to profile the T cell repertoires of 666 subjects and linked those repertoires to cytomegalovirus serostatus. Along with the approximately 650-subject first cohort, a separate validation cohort of more than 90 different subjects was used. High-throughput TCR immunosequencing, statistical association of individual TCRs with disease status, and machine learning were combined to predict cytomegalovirus infection status. A later analysis re-examined previously published TCR beta repertoires from more than 650 donors and added high-resolution HLA genotyping to investigate patterns of TCR occurrence. Rather than drawing on any new phenotypic data, the later analysis identified candidate immune exposures from TCR beta sequences and the way those sequences occurred across donors. An earlier analysis of approximately 500 of the donors applied high-throughput TCR beta sequencing to assess whether each TCR beta V gene segment acted as functional or pseudogenic. Donor age, sex, ethnicity and CMV serostatus were compiled alongside the repertoire data. Genome-wide SNP genotypes for about 60% of the roughly 700 donors were used in a later genetic analysis, which treated that subset as a discovery cohort. Every repertoire in the discovery cohort had been generated on one and the same sequencing platform. Both class I and class II loci were covered by HLA typing, at four-digit resolution. The number of typed donors differed by locus: about 620-630 for A, B, C, DRB1 and DQB1; roughly 510 for DQA1; 600 to 610 for DPA1; and approximately 450 for DPB1. Four to six DR-DQ haplotypes were handled as single units for association and clustering because linkage in the cohort was strong. Among about 410 genotyped donors of the cohort, an average of around 250,000 unique TCR beta nucleotide sequences was sequenced per donor, of which approximately 18% were non-productive. Broader findings and caveats from the paper: A further reported finding was that TCR beta sequences accurately predicted the HLA-A and HLA-B alleles for most subjects in the first cohort. Correlated functional status among segregating V segments might be attributable to linkage disequilibrium, but an unknown experimental factor could not be ruled out. According to a later analysis, most CMV-associated TCR beta chains appeared to be HLA-restricted, and the HLA associations seemed to be driven largely by CMV exposure. According to the authors, the approach could potentially be generalized to other disease states and immunological phenotypes. In a later analysis, HLA-associated TCR beta chains showed more clonal expansion and lower generation probabilities than non-associated chains that were equally common. At a false discovery rate of 0.05, a later analysis linked roughly 17,000 TCR beta sequences to specific HLA alleles. Because HLA typing was unavailable for some donors at each locus, only the typed subset was used in association tests. The earlier analysis of approximately 590 of the donors excluded 15 to 20 rarely observed V segments, including chromosome 9 orphons, because counts were too low. A later analysis found that TCR association rates varied across HLA loci, with DRB1 alleles showing the most associated TCRs and HLA-C alleles the fewest. The presence/absence analyses assumed that sequencing depth was roughly uniform across donors, and that assumption may not be true. Most TCR sequences were seen in very few donors, while some public TCRs were found in many individuals. In the study, some 160 TCR beta chains were listed as associated with cytomegalovirus. Compared with the roughly 720-donor mean, donors in an Asian-associated ancestry cluster had fewer N-insertions in productive TCRs, according to a later genetic analysis. Strong co-occurrence of HLA alleles, especially DR and DQ, made assigning TCR associations to individual alleles difficult. An association between a missense DCLRE1C variant and V-gene and J-gene trimming of TCR beta chains was found in a later genetic analysis and replicated in an independent cohort. In a later analysis, several top co-occurrence clusters were reported to appear linked to parvovirus B19, influenza, CMV and Epstein-Barr virus. The 87-base-pair reads could not distinguish some IMGT-functional V segments, including TRBV6-2 and TRBV6-3, so those segments were excluded. In this cohort, only TCR beta chains were sequenced, and detectable features were limited by the absence of alpha or paired-chain data. In an earlier analysis of around 500 of the donors, most TCR beta V segments appeared in productive rearrangements about 90% or about 30% of the time, broadly matching IMGT annotations. A group of highly shared sequence variants was considered likely to be a technical artifact of the sequencing pipeline. In vitro tests confirmed that three of the cytomegalovirus-associated TCR beta chains recognize cytomegalovirus antigens. The classifier was reported to diagnose cytomegalovirus status with high specificity and sensitivity in both the original cohort and the validation cohort. Immune exposure information for the cohort was limited to CMV serostatus.

As for this clone: It lacks a known antigen. No base quality values were provided; no much bigger clone lies one nucleotide off. Other nucleotide sequences in the sample specify the same CDR3.

In total, approximately 690 healthy bone marrow donors made up the cohort. At the time of sampling, every cohort member was nominally healthy, though immune exposures that went unrecorded were likely present. The donor was CMV seronegative and belonged to the group of 320 or so seronegative cohort members. A peripheral blood sample was collected from each donor, and TCR beta sequencing was performed on peripheral blood mononuclear cells. Genomic DNA extraction from the blood cell samples was performed with the Qiagen DNeasy Blood Extraction Kit. Libraries were built with the immunoSEQ multiplex PCR assay. For the multiplex PCR, a mixture combining 60 forward primers for TCR Vbeta segments and 13 reverse primers for TCR Jbeta segments was used. Amplification of the CDR3 region of rearranged TCR beta genes was performed with a multiplex PCR assay on genomic DNA. The amplified TCR beta libraries were sequenced on the Illumina HiSeq System as 87-base-pair reads. As for how the authors treated the data: A later analysis counted about 80 million unique TCR beta chains across the 666 repertoires, and some 11 million of these chains were shared by at least two donors. Raw reads were error-corrected and collapsed into unique sequences with a nearest-neighbor algorithm that merged closely related sequences to remove PCR and sequencing errors. V, D and J gene segments were assigned by aligning CDR3 sequences to IMGT reference sequences. For a sequence to be retained, at least a six-nucleotide match to both a V gene segment and a J gene segment was required. A rearrangement counted as productive if the CDR3 had no stop codons and remained in frame with V and J, and every other rearrangement counted as non-productive. Following IMGT convention, CDR3 was defined as the stretch from the second conserved V-encoded cysteine to the conserved J-encoded phenylalanine. In an earlier analysis of more than 550 of the donors, sequences lacking an unambiguous match to a single V gene segment were excluded. An earlier analysis of around 600 of the donors classified V segments as functional when productive rearrangements were above 56.7% and as segregating when the standard deviation between donors was above 5%. A statistical classification framework was developed to diagnose cytomegalovirus status using the catalog of TCR beta chain sequences. In a later analysis, V and J genes were assigned by comparing TCR nucleotide sequences against IMGT/GENE-DB human TR gene sequences. A later analysis assigned CDR3 sequences and most-parsimonious VDJ recombination scenarios with the TCRdist pipeline. In a later analysis, each TCR beta chain was defined by its CDR3 amino acid sequence together with its V-gene family, and reads lacking a unique V-gene family were excluded. As a way to deal with suspected cross-contamination and a sequencing artifact, a later analysis dropped 450 to 700 nucleotide sequences that were highly shared and had low generation probability. A later analysis calculated a clonal expansion index for each public chain from normalized within-repertoire ranks of inferred template counts. A later analysis computed generation probabilities with a VDJ recombination model fitted to out-of-frame rearrangements, and checked the results against IGoR. A later analysis scored TCR-TCR, TCR-HLA and TCR-CMV co-occurrence with hypergeometric tests, applying a repertoire-size bias correction to TCR pairs. In a later analysis, false discovery rates were estimated by permuting HLA or CMV assignments 20 times. In a later analysis, co-occurring TCRs were grouped with DBSCAN, and TCRdist sequence similarity was added when clustering was performed within HLA-allele-positive subsets. For co-occurrence clustering, repertoires with fewer than 30,000 or more than 120,000 public chains were excluded, along with about five repertoires with anomalous nucleotide sharing. TCRdb provides this immuneACCESS table in a form limited to in-frame rearrangements. Some clones are lacking; in checked studies, under half of them reflect an unresolved V gene, and why the rest are absent is not known. The DNA gave D and trimming, while V, J and clone size come from that table. This sample comprises 43,000 or so clones, around 77% of them detected only once. In total, the top ten clones hold roughly 1.4% of the sample.

CDR1 and CDR2 (PRHDT, FYEKMQ) derive from the germline V gene (reference sequence). V ends up 2 bases short and J 1 base short, with an unmatched junction base count of 2. Its CDR3 holds 14 amino acids, cysteine through phenylalanine. This entry keeps only the CDR3 DNA: 42 bases, framed from base 1. Input material: PBMCs. The source is a man aged 25-45 years in good health and CMV-seronegative. This chain is built from TRBV13 and TRBJ2-7; TRBD1 lines up with 7 middle nucleotides. The bases are TGTGCCAGCAGCTTACCAGGGGGATCCTACGAGCAGTACTTC. It encodes CASSLPGGSYEQYF. Where the CDR3 stops, the reference TRBV13 and TRBJ2-7 genes take over; the full variable domain is AAGVIQSPRHLIKEKRETATLKCYPIPRHDTVYWYQQGPGQDPQFLISFYEKMQSDKGSIPDRFSAQQFSDYHSELNMSSLELGDSALYFCASSLPGGSYEQYFGPGTRLTVT.